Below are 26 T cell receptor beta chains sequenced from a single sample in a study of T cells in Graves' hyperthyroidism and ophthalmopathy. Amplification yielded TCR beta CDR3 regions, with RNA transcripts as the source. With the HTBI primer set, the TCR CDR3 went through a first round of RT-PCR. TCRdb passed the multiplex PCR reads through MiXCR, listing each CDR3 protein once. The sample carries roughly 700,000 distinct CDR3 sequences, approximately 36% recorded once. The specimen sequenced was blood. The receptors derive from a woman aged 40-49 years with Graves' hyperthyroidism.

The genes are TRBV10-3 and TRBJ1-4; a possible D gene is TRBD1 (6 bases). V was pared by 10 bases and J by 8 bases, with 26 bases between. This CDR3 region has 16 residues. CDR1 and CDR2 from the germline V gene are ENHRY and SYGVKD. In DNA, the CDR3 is TGTGCCACTTCTAGCGGGGGCAGGTTAATAAGGGAAAAACTGTTTTTT. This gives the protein CATSSGGRLIREKLFF.

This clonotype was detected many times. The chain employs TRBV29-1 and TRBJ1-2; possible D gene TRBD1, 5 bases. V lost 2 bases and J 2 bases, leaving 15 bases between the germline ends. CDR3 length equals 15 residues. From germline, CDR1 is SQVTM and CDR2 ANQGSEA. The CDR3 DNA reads TGCAGCGTTGAACTCGGGACTCTTCGCAACTATGGCTACACCTTC. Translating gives CSVELGTLRNYGYTF.

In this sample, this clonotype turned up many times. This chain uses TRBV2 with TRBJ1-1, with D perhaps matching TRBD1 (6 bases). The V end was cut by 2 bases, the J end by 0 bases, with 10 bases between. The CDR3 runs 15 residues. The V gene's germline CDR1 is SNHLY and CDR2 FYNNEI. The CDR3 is CASSEQGIMNTEAFF. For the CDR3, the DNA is TGTGCCAGCAGTGAACAGGGGATCATGAACACTGAAGCTTTCTTT. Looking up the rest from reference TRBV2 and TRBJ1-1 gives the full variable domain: EPEVTQTPSHQVTQMGQEVILRCVPISNHLYFYWYRQILGQKVEFLVSFYNNEISEKSEIFDDQFSVERPDGSNFTLKIRSTKLEDSAMYFCASSEQGIMNTEAFFGQGTRLTVV.

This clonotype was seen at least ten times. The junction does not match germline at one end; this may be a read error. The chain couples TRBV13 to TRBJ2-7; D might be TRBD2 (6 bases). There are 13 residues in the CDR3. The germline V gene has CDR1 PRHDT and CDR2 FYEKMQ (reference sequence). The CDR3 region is CASRFEGRREQYF. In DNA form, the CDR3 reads TGTGCCAGCCGCTTCGAGGGGAGGCGCGAGCAGTACTTC.

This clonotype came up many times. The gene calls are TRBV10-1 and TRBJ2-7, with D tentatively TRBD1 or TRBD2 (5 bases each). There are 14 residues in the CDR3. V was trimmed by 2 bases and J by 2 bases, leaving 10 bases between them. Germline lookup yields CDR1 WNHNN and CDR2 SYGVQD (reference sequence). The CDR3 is CASSEVPGPYEQYF. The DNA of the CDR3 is TGCGCCAGCAGTGAGGTCCCGGGGCCCTACGAGCAGTACTTC.

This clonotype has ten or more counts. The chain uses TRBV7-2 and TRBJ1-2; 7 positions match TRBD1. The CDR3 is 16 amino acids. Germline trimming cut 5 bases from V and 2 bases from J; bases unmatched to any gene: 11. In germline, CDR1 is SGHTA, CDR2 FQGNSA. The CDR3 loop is CASSPRDSHLNYGYTF. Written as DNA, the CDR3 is TGTGCCAGCAGCCCACGGGACAGCCATTTGAACTATGGCTACACCTTC.

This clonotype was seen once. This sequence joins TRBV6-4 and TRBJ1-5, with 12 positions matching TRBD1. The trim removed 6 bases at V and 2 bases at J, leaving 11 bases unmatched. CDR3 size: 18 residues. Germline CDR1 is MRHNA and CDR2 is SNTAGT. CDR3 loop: CASRMGQGAKGGNQPQHF. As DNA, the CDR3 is TGTGCCAGCAGGATGGGACAGGGGGCGAAAGGGGGCAATCAGCCCCAGCATTTT.

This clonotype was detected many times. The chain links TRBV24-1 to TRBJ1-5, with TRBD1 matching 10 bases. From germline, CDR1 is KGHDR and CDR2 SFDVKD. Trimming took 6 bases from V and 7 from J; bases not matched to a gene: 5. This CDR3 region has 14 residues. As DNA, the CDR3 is TGTGCCACCAGTTCCGGGACAGGGGCCCAGCCCCAGCATTTT. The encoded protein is CATSSGTGAQPQHF.

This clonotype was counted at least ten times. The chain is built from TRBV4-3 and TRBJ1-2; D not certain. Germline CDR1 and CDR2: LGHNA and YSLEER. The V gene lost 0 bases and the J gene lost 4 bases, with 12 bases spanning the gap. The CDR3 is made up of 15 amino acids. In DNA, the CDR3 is TGCGCCAGCAGCCAAGAGGGCAGTAAAGGCTATGGCTACACCTTC. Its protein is CASSQEGSKGYGYTF.

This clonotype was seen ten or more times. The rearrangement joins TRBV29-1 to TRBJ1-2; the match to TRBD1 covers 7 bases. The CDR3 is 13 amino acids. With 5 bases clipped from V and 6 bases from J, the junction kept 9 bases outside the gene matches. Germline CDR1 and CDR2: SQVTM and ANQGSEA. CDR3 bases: TGCAGCGTTTACAGCGGGACAGTCGATGGCTACACCTTC. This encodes CSVYSGTVDGYTF.

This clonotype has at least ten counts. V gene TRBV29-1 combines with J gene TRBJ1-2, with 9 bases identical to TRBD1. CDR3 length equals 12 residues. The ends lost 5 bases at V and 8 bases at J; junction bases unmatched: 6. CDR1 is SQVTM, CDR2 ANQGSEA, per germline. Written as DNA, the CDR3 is TGCAGCGTTCAACAGGGGGCGGTCGGCTACACCTTC. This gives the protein CSVQQGAVGYTF. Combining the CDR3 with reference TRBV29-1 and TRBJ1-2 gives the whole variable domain SAVISQKPSRDICQRGTSLTIQCQVDSQVTMMFWYRQQPGQSLTLIATANQGSEATYESGFVIDKFPISRPNLTFSTLTVSNMSPEDSSIYLCSVQQGAVGYTFGSGTRLTVV.

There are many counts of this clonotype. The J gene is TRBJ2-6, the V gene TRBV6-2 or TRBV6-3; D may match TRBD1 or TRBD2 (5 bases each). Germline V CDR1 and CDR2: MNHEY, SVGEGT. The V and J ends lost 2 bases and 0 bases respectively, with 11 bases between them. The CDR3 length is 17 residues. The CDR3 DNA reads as TGTGCCAGCAGTTACGGTCGTGGGACCTCTGGGGCCAACGTCCTGACTTTC. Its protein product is CASSYGRGTSGANVLTF.

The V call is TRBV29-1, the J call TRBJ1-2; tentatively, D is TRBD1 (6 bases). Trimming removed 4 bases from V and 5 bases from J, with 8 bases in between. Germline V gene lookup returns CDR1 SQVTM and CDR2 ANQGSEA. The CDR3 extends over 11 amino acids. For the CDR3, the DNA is TGCAGCGTTGTAGGGGGTTATGGCTACACCTTC. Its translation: CSVVGGYGYTF.

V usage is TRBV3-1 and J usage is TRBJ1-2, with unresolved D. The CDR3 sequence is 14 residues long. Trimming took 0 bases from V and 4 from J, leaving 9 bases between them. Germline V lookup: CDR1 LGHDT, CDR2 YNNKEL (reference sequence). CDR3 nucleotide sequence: TGTGCCAGCAGCCAAGAGGACTCCATCTATGGCTACACCTTC. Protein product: CASSQEDSIYGYTF.

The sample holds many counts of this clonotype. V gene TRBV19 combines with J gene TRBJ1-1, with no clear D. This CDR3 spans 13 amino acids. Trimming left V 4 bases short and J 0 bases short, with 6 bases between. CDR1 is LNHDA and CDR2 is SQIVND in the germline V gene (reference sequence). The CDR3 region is CASSKGMNTEAFF. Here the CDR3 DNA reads TGTGCCAGTAGTAAGGGAATGAACACTGAAGCTTTCTTT.

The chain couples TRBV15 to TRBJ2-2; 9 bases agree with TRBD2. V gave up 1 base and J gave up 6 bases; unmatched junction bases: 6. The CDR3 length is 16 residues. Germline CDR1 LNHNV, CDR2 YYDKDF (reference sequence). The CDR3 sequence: CATSRGLAGSAGELFF. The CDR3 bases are TGTGCCACCAGCAGAGGCCTAGCGGGATCTGCCGGGGAGCTGTTTTTT. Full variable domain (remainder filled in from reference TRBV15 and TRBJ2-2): DAMVIQNPRYQVTQFGKPVTLSCSQTLNHNVMYWYQQKSSQAPKLLFHYYDKDFNNEADTPDNFQSRRPNTSFCFLDIRSPGLGDTAMYLCATSRGLAGSAGELFFGEGSRLTVL.

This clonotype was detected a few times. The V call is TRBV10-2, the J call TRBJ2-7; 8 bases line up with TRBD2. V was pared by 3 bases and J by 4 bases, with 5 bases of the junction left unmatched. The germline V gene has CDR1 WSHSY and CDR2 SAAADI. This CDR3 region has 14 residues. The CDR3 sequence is CASSDRGGRYEQYF. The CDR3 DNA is TGCGCCAGCAGTGACCGGGGGGGCCGGTACGAGCAGTACTTC.

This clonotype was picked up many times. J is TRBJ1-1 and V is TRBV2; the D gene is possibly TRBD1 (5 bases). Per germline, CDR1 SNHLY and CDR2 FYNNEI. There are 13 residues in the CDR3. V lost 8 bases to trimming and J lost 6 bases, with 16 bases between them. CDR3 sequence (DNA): TGTGCCAGCGGGCCAGGGTTTGGGGCTGAAGCTTTCTTT. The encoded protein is CASGPGFGAEAFF.

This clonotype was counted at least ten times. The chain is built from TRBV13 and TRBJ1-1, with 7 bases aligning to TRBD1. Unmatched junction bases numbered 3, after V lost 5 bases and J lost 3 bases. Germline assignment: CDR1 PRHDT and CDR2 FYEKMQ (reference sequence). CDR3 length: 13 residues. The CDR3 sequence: CASSHQGDTEAFF. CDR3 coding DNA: TGTGCCAGCAGCCATCAGGGGGACACTGAAGCTTTCTTT.

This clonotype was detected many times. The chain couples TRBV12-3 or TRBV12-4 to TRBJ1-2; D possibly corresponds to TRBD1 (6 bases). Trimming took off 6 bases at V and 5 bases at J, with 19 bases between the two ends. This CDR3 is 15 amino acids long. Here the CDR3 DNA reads TGTGCCAGCAGCCTCCGGCGAGGGGGAAAGTATGGCTACACCTTC. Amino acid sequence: CASSLRRGGKYGYTF.

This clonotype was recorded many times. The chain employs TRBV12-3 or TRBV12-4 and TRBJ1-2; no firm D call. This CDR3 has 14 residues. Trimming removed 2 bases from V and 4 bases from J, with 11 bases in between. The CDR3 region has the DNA TGTGCCAGCAGTTTATCGGCAGTTCTCTATGGCTACACCTTC. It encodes CASSLSAVLYGYTF.

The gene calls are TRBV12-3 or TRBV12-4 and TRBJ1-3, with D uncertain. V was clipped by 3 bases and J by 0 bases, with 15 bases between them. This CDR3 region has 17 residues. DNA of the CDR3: TGTGCCAGCAGTTTTACCCCTGACGTGAGCTCTGGAAACACCATATATTTT. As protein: CASSFTPDVSSGNTIYF.

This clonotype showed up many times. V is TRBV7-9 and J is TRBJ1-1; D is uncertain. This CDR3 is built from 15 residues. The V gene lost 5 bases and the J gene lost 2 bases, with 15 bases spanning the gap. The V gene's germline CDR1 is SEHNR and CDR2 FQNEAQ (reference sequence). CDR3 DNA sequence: TGTGCCAGCAGCCCAGACGCCTTACCCAACACTGAAGCTTTCTTT. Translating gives CASSPDALPNTEAFF.

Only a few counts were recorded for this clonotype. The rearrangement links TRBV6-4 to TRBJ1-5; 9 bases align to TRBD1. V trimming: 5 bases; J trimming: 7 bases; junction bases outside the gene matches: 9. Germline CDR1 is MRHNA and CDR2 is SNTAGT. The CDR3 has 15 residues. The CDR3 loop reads CASSPSGQGLQPQHF. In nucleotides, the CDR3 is TGTGCCAGCAGTCCTTCCGGACAGGGGTTGCAGCCCCAGCATTTT.

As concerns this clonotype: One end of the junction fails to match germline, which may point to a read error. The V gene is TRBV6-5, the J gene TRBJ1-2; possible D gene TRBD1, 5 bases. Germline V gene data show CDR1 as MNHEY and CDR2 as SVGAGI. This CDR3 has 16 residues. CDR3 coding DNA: TGTCCCAGCAGTTACTCGTTTGAGGGGACCTTCTATGGCTACACCTTC. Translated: CPSSYSFEGTFYGYTF.

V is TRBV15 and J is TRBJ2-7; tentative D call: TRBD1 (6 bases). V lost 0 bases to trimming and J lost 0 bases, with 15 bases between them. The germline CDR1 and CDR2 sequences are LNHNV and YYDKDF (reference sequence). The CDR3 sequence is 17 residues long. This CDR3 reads CATSRDQGQGTSYEQYF. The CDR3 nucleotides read TGTGCCACCAGCAGAGATCAAGGGCAGGGGACCTCCTACGAGCAGTACTTC.